This T cell receptor (beta chain) was found in a study of technical replicates of blood from a handful of donors. This table comes from immunoSEQ multiplex PCR, and its TCRdb copy is limited to in-frame clones, with some not included. This sample has approximately 85,000 clones; roughly 94% occur once, and the top ten carry over 0.2%. The receptor comes from a human donor in good health. The sample was T cells isolated from PBMCs.

The CDR3 DNA reads TGTGCCAGCAGTTACTCGATCAGGGGCACTGAAGCTTTCTTT. Translation: CASSYSIRGTEAFF. This chain joins TRBV6-5 and TRBJ1-1, with a possible D match to TRBD1 (6 bases). Looked up from germline, CDR1 is MNHEY and CDR2 is SVGAGI. With 0 bases removed from V and 4 bases from J, the gap between germline ends came to 9 bases. CDR3 length: 14 amino acids.